The source of this T cell receptor beta chain is a study of blood T cells in healthy people across ages. Background on the study: Per every two T cells, about one barcoded beta molecule was captured by template switching. Study-wide findings and caveats: Per-million-T-cell TCR beta diversity fell roughly linearly with age. When set beside aged donors, long-lived donors presented more naive CD4+ cells and higher diversity.

Alongside a J-beta primer mix, a sample-barcoded 5' primer served in a second PCR lasting 7 to 11 cycles. TCRdb analysed the 5' RACE reads with MiXCR anew, one entry per CDR3 protein. The sample records 1 million to 1.2 million distinct CDR3 sequences, 35% to 40% being singletons. About this clonotype: The antigen remains undetermined.

This receptor was obtained from a man younger than 35 in good health. Input material: blood.

CDR3 DNA: TGTGCCAGCAGCTCCCCGGGCCGTCCCACAGATACGCAGTATTTT. Translated: CASSSPGRPTDTQYF. This rearrangement joins TRBV5-5 to TRBJ2-3; the D is unclear. Looked up from germline, CDR1 is SGHKS and CDR2 is YYEKEE (reference sequence). The CDR3 length is 15 residues. Between the trimmed V and J ends, which lost 3 bases and 2 bases, there was a span of 13 bases.